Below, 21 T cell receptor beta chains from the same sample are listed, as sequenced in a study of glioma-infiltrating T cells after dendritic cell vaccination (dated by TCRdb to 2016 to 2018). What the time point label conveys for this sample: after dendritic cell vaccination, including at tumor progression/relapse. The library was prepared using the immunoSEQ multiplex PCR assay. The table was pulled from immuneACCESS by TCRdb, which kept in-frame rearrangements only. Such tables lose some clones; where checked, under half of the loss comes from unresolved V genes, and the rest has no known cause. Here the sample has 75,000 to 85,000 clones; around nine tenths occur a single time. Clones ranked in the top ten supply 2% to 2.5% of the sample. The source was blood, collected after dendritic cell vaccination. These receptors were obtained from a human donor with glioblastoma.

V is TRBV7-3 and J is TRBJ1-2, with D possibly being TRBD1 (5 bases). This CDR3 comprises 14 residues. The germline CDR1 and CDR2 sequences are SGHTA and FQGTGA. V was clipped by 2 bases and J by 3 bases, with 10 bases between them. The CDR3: CASSLDGQDYGYTF. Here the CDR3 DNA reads TGTGCCAGCAGCTTAGATGGACAAGACTATGGCTACACCTTC.

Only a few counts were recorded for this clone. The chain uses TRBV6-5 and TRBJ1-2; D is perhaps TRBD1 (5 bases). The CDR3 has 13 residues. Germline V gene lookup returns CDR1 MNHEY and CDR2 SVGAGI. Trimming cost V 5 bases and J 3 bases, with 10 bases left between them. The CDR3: CASSSWGDYGYTF. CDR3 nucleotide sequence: TGTGCCAGCAGTAGTTGGGGGGACTATGGCTACACCTTC.

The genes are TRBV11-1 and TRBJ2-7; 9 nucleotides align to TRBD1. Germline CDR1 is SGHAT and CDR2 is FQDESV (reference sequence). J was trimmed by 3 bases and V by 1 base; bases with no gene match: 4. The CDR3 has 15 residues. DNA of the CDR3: TGTGCCAGCAGCTTAGAGGTGGACAGGGGCTACGAGCAGTACTTC. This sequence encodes CASSLEVDRGYEQYF.

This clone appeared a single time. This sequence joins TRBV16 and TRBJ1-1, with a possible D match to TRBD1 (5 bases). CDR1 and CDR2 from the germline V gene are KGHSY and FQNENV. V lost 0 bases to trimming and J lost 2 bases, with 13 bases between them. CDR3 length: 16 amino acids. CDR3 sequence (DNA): TGTGCCAGCAGCCAATCCACAGTGGGGGGTAACACTGAAGCTTTCTTT. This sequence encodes CASSQSTVGGNTEAFF.

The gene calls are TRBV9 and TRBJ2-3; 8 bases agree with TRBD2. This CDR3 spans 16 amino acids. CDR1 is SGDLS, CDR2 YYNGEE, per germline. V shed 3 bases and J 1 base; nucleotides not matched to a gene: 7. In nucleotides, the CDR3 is TGTGCCAGCAGCGCCAGCGGGAGTATGGGCACAGATACGCAGTATTTT. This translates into CASSASGSMGTDTQYF.

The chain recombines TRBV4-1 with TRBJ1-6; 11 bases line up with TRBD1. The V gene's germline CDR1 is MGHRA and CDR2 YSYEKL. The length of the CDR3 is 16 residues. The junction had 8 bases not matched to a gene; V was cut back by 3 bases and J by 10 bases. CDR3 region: CASSQSVRDRGSPLHF. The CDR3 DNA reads TGCGCCAGCAGCCAGTCCGTCCGGGACAGGGGGTCACCCCTCCACTTT.

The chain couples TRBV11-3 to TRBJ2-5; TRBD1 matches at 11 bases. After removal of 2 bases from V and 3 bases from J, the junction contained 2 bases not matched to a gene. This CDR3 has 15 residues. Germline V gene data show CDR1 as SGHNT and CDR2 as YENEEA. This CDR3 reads CASSLRTGGEETQYF. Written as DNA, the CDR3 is TGTGCCAGCAGCTTACGGACAGGGGGCGAAGAGACCCAGTACTTC. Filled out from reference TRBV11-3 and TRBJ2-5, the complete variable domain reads EAGVVQSPRYKIIEKKQPVAFWCNPISGHNTLYWYLQNLGQGPELLIRYENEEAVDDSQLPKDRFSAERLKGVDSTLKIQPAELGDSAVYLCASSLRTGGEETQYFGPGTRLLVL.

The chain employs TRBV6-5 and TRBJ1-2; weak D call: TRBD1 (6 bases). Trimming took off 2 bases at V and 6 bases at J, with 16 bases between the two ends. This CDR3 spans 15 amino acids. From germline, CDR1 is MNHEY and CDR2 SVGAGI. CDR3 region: CASSYTSGTWNGYTF. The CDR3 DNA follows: TGTGCCAGCAGTTACACATCCGGGACATGGAATGGCTACACCTTC.

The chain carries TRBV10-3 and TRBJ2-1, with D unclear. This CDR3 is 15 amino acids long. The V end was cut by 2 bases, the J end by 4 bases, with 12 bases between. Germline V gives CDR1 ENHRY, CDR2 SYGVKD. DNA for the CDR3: TGTGCCATCAGTGAGGTGTTGGGCCATTACAATGAGCAGTTCTTC. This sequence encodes CAISEVLGHYNEQFF.

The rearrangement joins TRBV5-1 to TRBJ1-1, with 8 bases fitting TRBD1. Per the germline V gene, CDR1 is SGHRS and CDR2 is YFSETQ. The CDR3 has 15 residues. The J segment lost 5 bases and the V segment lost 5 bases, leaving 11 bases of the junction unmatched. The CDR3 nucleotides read TGCGCCAGCAGGACCGGACAGGGCCAGGGGACTGAAGCTTTCTTT. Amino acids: CASRTGQGQGTEAFF.

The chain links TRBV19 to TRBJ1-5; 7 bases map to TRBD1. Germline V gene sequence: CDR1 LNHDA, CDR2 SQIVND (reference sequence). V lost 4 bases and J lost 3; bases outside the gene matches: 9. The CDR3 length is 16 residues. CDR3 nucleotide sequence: TGTGCCAGTAGTACGACAGGGTCCGTTCCCAATCAGCCCCAGCATTTT. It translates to CASSTTGSVPNQPQHF.

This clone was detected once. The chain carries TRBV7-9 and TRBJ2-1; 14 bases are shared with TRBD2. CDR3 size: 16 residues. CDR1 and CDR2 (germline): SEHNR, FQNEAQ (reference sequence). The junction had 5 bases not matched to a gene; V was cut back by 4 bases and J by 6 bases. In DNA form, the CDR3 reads TGTGCCAGCAGCTCGACTAGCGGGAGGGCCCTCAATGAGCAGTTCTTC. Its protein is CASSSTSGRALNEQFF. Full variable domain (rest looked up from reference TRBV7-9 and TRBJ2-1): DTGVSQNPRHKITKRGQNVTFRCDPISEHNRLYWYRQTLGQGPEFLTYFQNEAQLEKSRLLSDRFSAERPKGSFSTLEIQRTEQGDSAMYLCASSSTSGRALNEQFFGPGTRLTVL.

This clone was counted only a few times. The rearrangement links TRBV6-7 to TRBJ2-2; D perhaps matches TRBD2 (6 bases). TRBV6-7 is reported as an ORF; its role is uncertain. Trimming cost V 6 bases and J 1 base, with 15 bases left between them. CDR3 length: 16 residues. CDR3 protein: CASRSPWTMNTGELFF. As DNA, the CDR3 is TGTGCCAGCAGATCCCCCTGGACTATGAACACCGGGGAGCTGTTTTTT.

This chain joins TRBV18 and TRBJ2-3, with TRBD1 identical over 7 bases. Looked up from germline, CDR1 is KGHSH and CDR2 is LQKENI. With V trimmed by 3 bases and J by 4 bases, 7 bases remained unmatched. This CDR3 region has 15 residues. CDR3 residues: CASSPGTVEADTQYF. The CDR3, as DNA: TGTGCCAGCTCACCGGGGACAGTGGAGGCAGATACGCAGTATTTT.

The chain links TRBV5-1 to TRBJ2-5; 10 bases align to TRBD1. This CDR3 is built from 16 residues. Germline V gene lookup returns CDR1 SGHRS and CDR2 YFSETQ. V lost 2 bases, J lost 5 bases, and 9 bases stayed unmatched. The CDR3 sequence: CASSLAPGQGLETQYF. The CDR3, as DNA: TGCGCCAGCAGCTTAGCTCCGGGACAGGGGTTGGAGACCCAGTACTTC.

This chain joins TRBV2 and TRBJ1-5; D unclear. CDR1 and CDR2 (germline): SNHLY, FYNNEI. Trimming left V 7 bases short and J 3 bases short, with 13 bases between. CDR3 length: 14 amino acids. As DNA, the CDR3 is TGTGCCAGCAAGGAGACCAGCCTCAATCAGCCCCAGCATTTT. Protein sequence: CASKETSLNQPQHF.

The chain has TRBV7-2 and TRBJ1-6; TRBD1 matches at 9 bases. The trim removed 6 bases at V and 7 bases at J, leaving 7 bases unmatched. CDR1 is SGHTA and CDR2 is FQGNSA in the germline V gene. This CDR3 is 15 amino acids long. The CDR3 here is CASSRGTGSNSPLHF. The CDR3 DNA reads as TGTGCCAGCAGTAGAGGGACAGGGTCAAATTCACCCCTCCACTTT.

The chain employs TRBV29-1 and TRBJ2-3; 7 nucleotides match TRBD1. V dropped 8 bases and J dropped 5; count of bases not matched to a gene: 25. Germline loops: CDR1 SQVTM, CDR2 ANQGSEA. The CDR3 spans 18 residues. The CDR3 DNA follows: TGCAGCCCTTGGTCCAACACTCACAGGGGCCCTACATTAGATACGCAGTATTTT. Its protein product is CSPWSNTHRGPTLDTQYF.

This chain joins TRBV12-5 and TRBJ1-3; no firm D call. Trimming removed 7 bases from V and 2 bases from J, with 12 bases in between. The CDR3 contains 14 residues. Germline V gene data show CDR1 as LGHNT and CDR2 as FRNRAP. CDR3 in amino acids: CASATSGAGNTIYF. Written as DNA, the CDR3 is TGTGCTAGTGCGACCAGCGGGGCTGGAAACACCATATATTTT.

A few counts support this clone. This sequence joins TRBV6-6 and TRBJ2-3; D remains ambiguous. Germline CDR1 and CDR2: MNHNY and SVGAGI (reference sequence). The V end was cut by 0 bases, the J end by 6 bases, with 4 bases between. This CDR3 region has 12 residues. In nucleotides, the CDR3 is TGTGCCAGCAGTTACTCGAGTGATACGCAGTATTTT. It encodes CASSYSSDTQYF.

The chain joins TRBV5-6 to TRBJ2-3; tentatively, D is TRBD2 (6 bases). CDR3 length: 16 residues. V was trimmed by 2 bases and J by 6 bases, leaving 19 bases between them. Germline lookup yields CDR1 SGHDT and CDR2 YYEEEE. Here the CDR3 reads CASSLGEDGRGDTQYF. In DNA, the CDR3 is TGTGCCAGCAGCTTAGGGGAGGACGGCCGCGGCGATACGCAGTATTTT.